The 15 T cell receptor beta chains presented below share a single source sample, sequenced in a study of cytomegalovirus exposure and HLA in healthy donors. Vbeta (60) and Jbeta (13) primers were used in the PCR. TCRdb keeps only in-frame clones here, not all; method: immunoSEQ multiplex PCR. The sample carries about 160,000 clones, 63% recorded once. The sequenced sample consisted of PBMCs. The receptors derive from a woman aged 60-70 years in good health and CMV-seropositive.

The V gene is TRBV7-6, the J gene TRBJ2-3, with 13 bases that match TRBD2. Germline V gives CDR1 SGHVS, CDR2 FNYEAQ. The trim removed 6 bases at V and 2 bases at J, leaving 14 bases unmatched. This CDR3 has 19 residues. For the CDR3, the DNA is TGTGCCAGCAGTAGAACCTACGGACTAGCGGGAGCCTACACAGATACGCAGTATTTT. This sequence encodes CASSRTYGLAGAYTDTQYF.

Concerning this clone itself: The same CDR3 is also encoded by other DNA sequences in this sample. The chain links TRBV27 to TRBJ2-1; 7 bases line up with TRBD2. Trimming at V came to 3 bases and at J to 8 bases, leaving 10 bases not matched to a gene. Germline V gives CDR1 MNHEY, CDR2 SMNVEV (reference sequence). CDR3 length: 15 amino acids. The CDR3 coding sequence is TGTGCCAGCAGTTTGGACCTAGCCCGGGAGGATGAGCAGTTCTTC. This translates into CASSLDLAREDEQFF.

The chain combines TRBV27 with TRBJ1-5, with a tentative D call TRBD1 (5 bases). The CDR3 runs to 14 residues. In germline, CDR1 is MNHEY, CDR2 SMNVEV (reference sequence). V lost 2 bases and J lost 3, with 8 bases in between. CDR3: CASSLRGINQPQHF. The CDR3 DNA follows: TGTGCCAGCAGTTTAAGGGGTATCAATCAGCCCCAGCATTTT.

The CDR3 spells CASSSASANSYEQYF. DNA for the CDR3: TGTGCCAGCAGCTCCGCTAGCGCCAATTCCTACGAGCAGTACTTC. This sequence joins TRBV11-2 and TRBJ2-7; D may be TRBD2 (6 bases). The length of the CDR3 is 15 residues. Germline CDR1 reads SGHAT; CDR2 reads FQNNGV. V lost 4 bases to trimming and J lost 1 base, with 14 bases between them. The variable domain in full, completed from reference TRBV11-2 and TRBJ2-7, reads EAGVAQSPRYKIIEKRQSVAFWCNPISGHATLYWYQQILGQGPKLLIQFQNNGVVDDSQLPKDRFSAERLKGVDSTLKIQPAKLEDSAVYLCASSSASANSYEQYFGPGTRLTVT.

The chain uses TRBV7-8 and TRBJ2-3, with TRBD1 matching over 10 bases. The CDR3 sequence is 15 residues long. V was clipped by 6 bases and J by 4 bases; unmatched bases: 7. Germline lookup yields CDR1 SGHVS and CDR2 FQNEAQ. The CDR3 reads CASRQDRGPADTQYF. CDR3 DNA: TGTGCCAGCAGACAAGACAGGGGGCCGGCAGATACGCAGTATTTT.

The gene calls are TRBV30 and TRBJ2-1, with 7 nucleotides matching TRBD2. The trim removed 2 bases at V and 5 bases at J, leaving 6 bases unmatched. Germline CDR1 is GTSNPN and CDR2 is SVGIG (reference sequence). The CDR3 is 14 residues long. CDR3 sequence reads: CAWSHGLGNNEQFF. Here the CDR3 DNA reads TGTGCCTGGAGTCATGGACTAGGAAACAATGAGCAGTTCTTC.

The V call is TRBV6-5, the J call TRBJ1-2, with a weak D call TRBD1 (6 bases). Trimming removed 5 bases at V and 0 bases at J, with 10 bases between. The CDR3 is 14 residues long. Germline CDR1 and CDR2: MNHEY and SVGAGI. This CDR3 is CASSRGTTNYGYTF. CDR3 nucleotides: TGTGCCAGCAGTAGAGGGACAACTAACTATGGCTACACCTTC.

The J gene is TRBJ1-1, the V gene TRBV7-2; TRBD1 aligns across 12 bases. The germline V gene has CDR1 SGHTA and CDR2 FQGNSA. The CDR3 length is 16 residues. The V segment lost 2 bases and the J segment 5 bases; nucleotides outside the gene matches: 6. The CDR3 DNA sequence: TGTGCCAGCAGCTTATGGGGACAGGGGGCCCAGACTGAAGCTTTCTTT. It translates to CASSLWGQGAQTEAFF.

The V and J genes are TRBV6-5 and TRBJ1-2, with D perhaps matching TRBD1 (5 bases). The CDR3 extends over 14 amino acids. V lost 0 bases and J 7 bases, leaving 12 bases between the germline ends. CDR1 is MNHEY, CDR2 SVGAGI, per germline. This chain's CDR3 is CASSYSFGGAGYTF. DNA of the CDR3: TGTGCCAGCAGTTACTCGTTCGGGGGTGCTGGCTACACCTTC.

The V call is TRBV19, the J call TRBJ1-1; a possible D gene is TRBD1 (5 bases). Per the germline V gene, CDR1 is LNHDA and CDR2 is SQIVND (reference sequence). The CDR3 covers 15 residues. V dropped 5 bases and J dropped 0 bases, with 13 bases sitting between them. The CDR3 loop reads CASSPSTVMNTEAFF. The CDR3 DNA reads TGTGCCAGTAGTCCCTCGACAGTCATGAACACTGAAGCTTTCTTT.

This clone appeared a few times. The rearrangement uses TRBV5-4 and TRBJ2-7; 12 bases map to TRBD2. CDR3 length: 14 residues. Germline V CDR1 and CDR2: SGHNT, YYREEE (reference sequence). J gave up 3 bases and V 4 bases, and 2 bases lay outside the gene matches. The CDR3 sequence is CASSRTSGNYEQYF. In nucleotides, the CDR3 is TGTGCCAGCAGCCGGACTAGCGGGAACTACGAGCAGTACTTC.

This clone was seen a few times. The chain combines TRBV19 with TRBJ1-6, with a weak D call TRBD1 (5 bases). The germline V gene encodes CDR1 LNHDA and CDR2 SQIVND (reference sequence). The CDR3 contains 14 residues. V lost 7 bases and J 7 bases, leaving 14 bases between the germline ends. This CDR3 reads CASTSQGWNSPLHF. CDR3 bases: TGTGCCAGTACCTCCCAGGGATGGAATTCACCCCTCCACTTT. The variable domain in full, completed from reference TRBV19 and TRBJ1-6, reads DGGITQSPKYLFRKEGQNVTLSCEQNLNHDAMYWYRQDPGQGLRLIYYSQIVNDFQKGDIAEGYSVSREKKESFPLTVTSAQKNPTAFYLCASTSQGWNSPLHFGNGTRLTVT.

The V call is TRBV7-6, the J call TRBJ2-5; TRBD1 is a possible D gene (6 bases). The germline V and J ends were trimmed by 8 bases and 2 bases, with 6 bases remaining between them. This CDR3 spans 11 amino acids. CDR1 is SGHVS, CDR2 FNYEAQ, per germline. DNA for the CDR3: TGTGCCAGCGGACAGCAAGAGACCCAGTACTTC. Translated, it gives CASGQQETQYF.

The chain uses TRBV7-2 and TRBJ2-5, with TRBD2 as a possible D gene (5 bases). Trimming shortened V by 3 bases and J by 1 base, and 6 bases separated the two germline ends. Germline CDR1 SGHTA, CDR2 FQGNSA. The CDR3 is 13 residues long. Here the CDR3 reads CASSLGSQETQYF. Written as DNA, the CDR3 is TGTGCCAGCAGCTTGGGGAGCCAAGAGACCCAGTACTTC.

The CDR3 nucleotides are TGTGCCAGCAGCCCAACTAGCGGGTTTACCGGGGAGCTGTTTTTT. Its translation: CASSPTSGFTGELFF. The chain has TRBV11-3 and TRBJ2-2; 9 nucleotides align to TRBD2. There are 15 residues in the CDR3. V lost 5 bases to trimming and J lost 5 bases; unmatched junction nucleotides: 6. Germline loops: CDR1 SGHNT, CDR2 YENEEA.